This T cell receptor beta chain emerged from a study of regulatory and conventional T cells in RAG deficiency. Details on this clone: The antigen is not known.

Germline loops: CDR1 SGHRS, CDR2 YFSETQ. The V and J ends lost 1 base and 5 bases respectively, with 7 bases between them. CDR3 length equals 14 residues. Study observations and caveats: Shannon entropy was markedly lower and Simpson indices higher in RAG-deficient patients than control T-cell subsets. Shorter CDR3s in all patient subsets; >85% Treg-Tconv overlap in Omenn.

Sequencing was performed with immunoSEQ multiplex PCR; in TCRdb, only in-frame clones are kept and a portion is missing. This table holds about 34,000 clones, 70% to 80% found once. Genomic DNA came from blood conventional CD4+ T cells gated CD25-low CD127-high. These data were likewise used in another study, on regulatory T cells. That work contributes: The primer mix had 52 TRBV and 13 TRBJ primers.

Source material: CD4+ effector T cells sorted from blood. The sequence was obtained from a human donor in good health. The rearrangement links TRBV5-1 to TRBJ1-6; D is uncertain. Here the CDR3 reads CASSLPDHNSPLHF. The CDR3 nucleotides are TGCGCCAGCAGCTTGCCAGACCATAATTCACCCCTCCACTTT. Supplemented by reference TRBV5-1 and TRBJ1-6, the full variable domain reads KAGVTQTPRYLIKTRGQQVTLSCSPISGHRSVSWYQQTPGQGLQFLFEYFSETQRNKGNFPGRFSGRQFSNSRSEMNVSTLELGDSALYLCASSLPDHNSPLHFGNGTRLTVT.